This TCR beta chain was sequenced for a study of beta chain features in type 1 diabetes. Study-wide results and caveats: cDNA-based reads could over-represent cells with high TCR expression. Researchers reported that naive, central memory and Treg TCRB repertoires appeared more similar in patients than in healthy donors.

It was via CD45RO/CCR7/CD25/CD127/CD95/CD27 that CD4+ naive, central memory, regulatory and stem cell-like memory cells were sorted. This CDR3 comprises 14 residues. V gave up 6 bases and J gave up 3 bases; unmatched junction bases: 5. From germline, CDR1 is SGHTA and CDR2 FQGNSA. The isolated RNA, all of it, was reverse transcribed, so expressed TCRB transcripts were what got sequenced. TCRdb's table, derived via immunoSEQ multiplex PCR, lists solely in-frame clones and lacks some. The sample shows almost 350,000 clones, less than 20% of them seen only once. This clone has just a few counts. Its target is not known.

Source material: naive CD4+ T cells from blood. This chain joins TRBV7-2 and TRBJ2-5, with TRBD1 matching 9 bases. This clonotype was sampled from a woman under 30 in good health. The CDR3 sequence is CASSSGTGKETQYF. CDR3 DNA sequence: TGTGCCAGCAGTTCTGGGACAGGGAAAGAGACCCAGTACTTC. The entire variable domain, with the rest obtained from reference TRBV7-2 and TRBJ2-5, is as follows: GAGVSQSPSNKVTEKGKDVELRCDPISGHTALYWYRQSLGQGLEFLIYFQGNSAPDKSGLPSDRFSAERTGGSVSTLTIQRTQQEDSAVYLCASSSGTGKETQYFGPGTRLLVL.